The table lists the clone carrying this T cell receptor (beta chain) with a count of one. The source of the sample is a study of blood T cell repertoires in COVID-19. The CDR3 is made up of 13 amino acids. V was shortened by 0 bases and J by 4 bases, with 7 bases between the two germline ends. In germline, CDR1 is SGHAT, CDR2 FQNNGV. The assay was immunoSEQ multiplex PCR, and TCRdb's table has in-frame clones only and misses some. The sample lists roughly 300,000 clones; approximately 87% were seen once. Those enrolled in Seattle joined during active infection and were followed longitudinally afterward.

This chain joins TRBV11-2 and TRBJ2-7; the D is unclear. The sequence came from a woman aged 25 to 39 with COVID-19, enrolled during active disease. The material sequenced was peripheral blood. CDR3 sequence: CASSLDSLYEQYF. CDR3 DNA: TGTGCCAGCAGCTTAGACTCCCTTTACGAGCAGTACTTC.